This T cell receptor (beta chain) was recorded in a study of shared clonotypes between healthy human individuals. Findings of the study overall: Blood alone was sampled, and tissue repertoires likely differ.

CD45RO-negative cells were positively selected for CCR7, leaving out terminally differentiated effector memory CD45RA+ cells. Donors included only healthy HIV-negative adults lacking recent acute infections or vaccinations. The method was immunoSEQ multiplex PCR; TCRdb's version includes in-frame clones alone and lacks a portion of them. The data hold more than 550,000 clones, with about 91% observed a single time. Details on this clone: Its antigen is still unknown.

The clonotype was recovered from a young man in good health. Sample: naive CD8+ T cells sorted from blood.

The CDR3 spells CASSLASSVDTQYF. The CDR3 region has the DNA TGTGCCAGCAGCTTAGCGTCTAGCGTAGATACGCAGTATTTT. The V gene is TRBV7-9, the J gene TRBJ2-3, with D possibly TRBD2 on 6 matching bases. There are 14 residues in the CDR3. The V gene lost 0 bases and the J gene lost 5 bases, with 9 bases spanning the gap. Germline CDR1 and CDR2: SEHNR and FQNEAQ (reference sequence). Full variable domain (outside the CDR3, taken from reference TRBV7-9 and TRBJ2-3): DTGVSQNPRHKITKRGQNVTFRCDPISEHNRLYWYRQTLGQGPEFLTYFQNEAQLEKSRLLSDRFSAERPKGSFSTLEIQRTEQGDSAMYLCASSLASSVDTQYFGPGTRLTVL.